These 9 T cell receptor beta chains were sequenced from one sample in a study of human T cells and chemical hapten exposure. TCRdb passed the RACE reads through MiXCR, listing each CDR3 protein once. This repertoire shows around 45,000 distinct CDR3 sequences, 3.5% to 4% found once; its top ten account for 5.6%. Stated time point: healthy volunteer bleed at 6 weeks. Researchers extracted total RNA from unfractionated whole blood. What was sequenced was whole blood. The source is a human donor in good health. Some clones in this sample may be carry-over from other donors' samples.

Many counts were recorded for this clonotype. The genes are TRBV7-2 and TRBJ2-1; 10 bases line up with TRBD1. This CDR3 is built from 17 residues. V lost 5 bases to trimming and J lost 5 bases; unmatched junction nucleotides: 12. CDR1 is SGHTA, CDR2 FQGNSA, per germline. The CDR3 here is CASSLGVRDRGNNEQFF. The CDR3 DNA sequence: TGTGCCAGCAGCCTGGGGGTACGGGACAGGGGAAACAATGAGCAGTTCTTC.

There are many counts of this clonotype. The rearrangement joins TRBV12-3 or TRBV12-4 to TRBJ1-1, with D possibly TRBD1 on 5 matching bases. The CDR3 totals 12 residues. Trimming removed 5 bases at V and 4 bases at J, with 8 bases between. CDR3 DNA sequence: TGTGCCAGCAGTCCAGGGCCCACTGAAGCTTTCTTT. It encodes CASSPGPTEAFF.

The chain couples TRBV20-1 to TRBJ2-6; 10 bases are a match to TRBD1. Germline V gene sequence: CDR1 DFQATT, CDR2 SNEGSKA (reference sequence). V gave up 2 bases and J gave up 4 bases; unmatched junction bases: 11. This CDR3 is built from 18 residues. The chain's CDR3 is CSARPTGQGRAGANVLTF. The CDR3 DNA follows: TGCAGTGCTAGACCCACGGGACAGGGGAGAGCGGGGGCCAACGTCCTGACTTTC.

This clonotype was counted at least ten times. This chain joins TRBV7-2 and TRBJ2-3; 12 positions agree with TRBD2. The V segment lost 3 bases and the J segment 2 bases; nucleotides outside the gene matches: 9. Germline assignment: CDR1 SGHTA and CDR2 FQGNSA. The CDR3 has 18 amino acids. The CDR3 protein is CASSFGVLAGGFTDTQYF. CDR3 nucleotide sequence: TGTGCCAGCAGCTTTGGGGTGCTAGCGGGAGGGTTCACAGATACGCAGTATTTT. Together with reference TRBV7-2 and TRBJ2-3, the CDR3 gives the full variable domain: GAGVSQSPSNKVTEKGKDVELRCDPISGHTALYWYRQSLGQGLEFLIYFQGNSAPDKSGLPSDRFSAERTGGSVSTLTIQRTQQEDSAVYLCASSFGVLAGGFTDTQYFGPGTRLTVL.

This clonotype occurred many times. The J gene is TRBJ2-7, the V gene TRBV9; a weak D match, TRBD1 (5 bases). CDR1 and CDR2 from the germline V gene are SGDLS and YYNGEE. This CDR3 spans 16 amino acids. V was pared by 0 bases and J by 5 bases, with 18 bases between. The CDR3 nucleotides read TGTGCCAGCAGCGTAGACCCCCGGACACCCAACAACGAGCAGTACTTC. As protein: CASSVDPRTPNNEQYF.

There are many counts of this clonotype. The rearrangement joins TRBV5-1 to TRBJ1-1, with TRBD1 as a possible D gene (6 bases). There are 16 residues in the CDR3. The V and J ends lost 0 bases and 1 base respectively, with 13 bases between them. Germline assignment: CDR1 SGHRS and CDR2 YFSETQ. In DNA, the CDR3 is TGCGCCAGCAGCTTGGTGGTCACAGGGACGAACACTGAAGCTTTCTTT. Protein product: CASSLVVTGTNTEAFF.

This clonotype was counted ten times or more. CDR3 in DNA: TGTGCCAGCAGCCAAGGGCCCGCAGGTTTGAACACTGAAGCTTTCTTT. It codes for CASSQGPAGLNTEAFF. The rearrangement links TRBV3-1 to TRBJ1-1; unclear D gene. V lost 1 base, J lost 0 bases, and 12 bases lay in between. CDR1 and CDR2 from the germline V gene are LGHDT and YNNKEL (reference sequence). The CDR3 runs to 16 residues. The variable domain in full, with the rest retrieved from reference TRBV3-1 and TRBJ1-1, is DTAVSQTPKYLVTQMGNDKSIKCEQNLGHDTMYWYKQDSKKFLKIMFSYNNKELIINETVPNRFSPKSPDKAHLNLHINSLELGDSAVYFCASSQGPAGLNTEAFFGQGTRLTVV.

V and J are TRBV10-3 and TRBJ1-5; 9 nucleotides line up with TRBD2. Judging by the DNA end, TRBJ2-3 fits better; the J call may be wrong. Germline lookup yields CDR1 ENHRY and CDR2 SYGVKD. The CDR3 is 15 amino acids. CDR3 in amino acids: CAISESGTSNQPQYF. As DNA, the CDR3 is TGTGCCATCAGTGAGTCGGGGACTAGCAATCAGCCCCAGTATTTT.

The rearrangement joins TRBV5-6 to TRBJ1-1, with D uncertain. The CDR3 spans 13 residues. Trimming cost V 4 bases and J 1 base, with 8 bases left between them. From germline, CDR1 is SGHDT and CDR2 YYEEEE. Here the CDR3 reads CASSQYRNTEAFF. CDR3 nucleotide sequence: TGTGCCAGCAGCCAATATAGGAACACTGAAGCTTTCTTT.